The T cell receptor (beta chain) under discussion was sequenced for a study of T cell responses to AZD1222 COVID-19 vaccine. Regarding the study as a whole: Without day 14 samples, only post-peak T cell repertoires were studied. Close to half of all spike-specific TCRs reportedly target regions of the variants that are unmutated.

This clone was counted a few times. As yet, its antigen is unknown. Libraries were prepared by immunoSEQ multiplex PCR; TCRdb keeps only in-frame clonotypes and omits some of them. The table has tens of thousands of clones, roughly 84% seen once. CDR1 and CDR2 from the germline V gene are MGHDK and SYGVNS. V was clipped by 2 bases and J by 0 bases, with 10 bases between them. The CDR3 is made up of 15 amino acids. This sequence joins TRBV25-1 and TRBJ2-5; a possible D gene is TRBD2 (6 bases). This TCR was recovered from an adult in good health. Source: peripheral blood, taken on day 0 of AZD1222 vaccination. Here the CDR3 reads CASSEGGAHQETQYF. The CDR3 DNA reads as TGTGCCAGCAGTGAAGGCGGGGCTCACCAAGAGACCCAGTACTTC.